The 26 T cell receptor beta chains below all came from one sample that was sequenced in a study of blood T cell repertoires in COVID-19. Clones were sequenced by immunoSEQ multiplex PCR, and TCRdb holds only the in-frame ones, with some missing. The data contain around 170,000 clones, roughly four fifths of them singletons. The sequenced material came from PBMCs or T cells enriched from blood (not recorded which). These receptors all stem from a man in his fifties or sixties who had recovered from COVID-19.

This sequence joins TRBV10-3 and TRBJ1-5, with 10 bases matching TRBD1. V lost 4 bases, J lost 5 bases, and 2 bases stayed unmatched. The CDR3 is 14 amino acids. Per the germline V gene, CDR1 is ENHRY and CDR2 is SYGVKD. CDR3 sequence reads: CAISAGTGDQPQHF. For the CDR3, the DNA is TGTGCCATCAGTGCTGGGACAGGGGATCAGCCCCAGCATTTT.

The chain carries TRBV13 and TRBJ1-1, with D perhaps matching TRBD1 (5 bases). Germline V gene sequence: CDR1 PRHDT, CDR2 FYEKMQ (reference sequence). The CDR3 totals 13 residues. V lost 5 bases, J lost 4 bases, and 11 bases lay in between. CDR3 amino acids: CASSVEGFTEAFF. As DNA, the CDR3 is TGTGCCAGCAGCGTAGAGGGGTTCACTGAAGCTTTCTTT.

V is TRBV11-2 and J is TRBJ2-1, with D possibly being TRBD1 (5 bases). The CDR3 totals 16 residues. With 5 bases removed from V and 2 bases from J, the gap between germline ends came to 16 bases. Germline V gives CDR1 SGHAT, CDR2 FQNNGV. Written as DNA, the CDR3 is TGTGCCAGCAGCCGAGATCCAGGGCCCACCTACAATGAGCAGTTCTTC. Its protein product is CASSRDPGPTYNEQFF. Drawing the rest from reference TRBV11-2 and TRBJ2-1, the complete variable domain is EAGVAQSPRYKIIEKRQSVAFWCNPISGHATLYWYQQILGQGPKLLIQFQNNGVVDDSQLPKDRFSAERLKGVDSTLKIQPAKLEDSAVYLCASSRDPGPTYNEQFFGPGTRLTVL.

The chain recombines TRBV11-2 with TRBJ1-2; a possible D gene is TRBD1 (5 bases). Trimming removed 0 bases from V and 13 bases from J, with 21 bases in between. Germline CDR1 and CDR2: SGHAT and FQNNGV. This CDR3 comprises 15 residues. CDR3 DNA: TGTGCCAGCAGCTTAGAACCGGACCCGGGGGTTTACTGCACCTTC. The encoded protein is CASSLEPDPGVYCTF.

V is TRBV5-5 and J is TRBJ1-2; 7 bases are a match to TRBD1. Germline V gene data show CDR1 as SGHKS and CDR2 as YYEKEE (reference sequence). The CDR3 spans 15 residues. V was clipped by 1 base and J by 2 bases; unmatched bases: 5. This CDR3 reads CASSLSPGGNYGYTF. DNA of the CDR3: TGTGCCAGCAGCTTGTCGCCAGGGGGAAACTATGGCTACACCTTC.

V gene TRBV11-3 combines with J gene TRBJ2-3; the D gene is possibly TRBD2 (7 bases). The germline V gene encodes CDR1 SGHNT and CDR2 YENEEA. V gave up 6 bases and J gave up 5 bases, with 12 bases separating them. The CDR3 runs 13 residues. CDR3 sequence reads: CASSSGGGDTQYF. CDR3 in DNA: TGTGCCAGCAGTTCGGGGGGCGGAGATACGCAGTATTTT. Supplemented by reference TRBV11-3 and TRBJ2-3, the full variable domain reads EAGVVQSPRYKIIEKKQPVAFWCNPISGHNTLYWYLQNLGQGPELLIRYENEEAVDDSQLPKDRFSAERLKGVDSTLKIQPAELGDSAVYLCASSSGGGDTQYFGPGTRLTVL.

The chain recombines TRBV15 with TRBJ1-5, with TRBD1 matching over 7 bases. Looked up from germline, CDR1 is LNHNV and CDR2 is YYDKDF (reference sequence). V dropped 2 bases and J dropped 6; count of bases not matched to a gene: 10. The length of the CDR3 is 16 residues. The CDR3 DNA reads as TGTGCCACCAGCAGATCCGACAGGGTTTCGTCTCAGCCCCAGCATTTT. This translates into CATSRSDRVSSQPQHF.

The CDR3 spells CASSLRGTTLSEQYF. The CDR3 region has the DNA TGTGCCAGCAGTTTAAGAGGGACTACTCTCTCCGAGCAGTACTTC. The chain employs TRBV27 and TRBJ2-7; 7 nucleotides align to TRBD2. Germline V gene lookup returns CDR1 MNHEY and CDR2 SMNVEV (reference sequence). The J segment lost 6 bases and the V segment lost 2 bases, leaving 10 bases of the junction unmatched. This CDR3 spans 15 amino acids.

This clone was counted only a few times. The V and J genes are TRBV3-1 (or the pseudogene TRBV3-2) and TRBJ1-1; D is unclear. Germline CDR1 and CDR2: LGHDT and YNNKEL (reference sequence). This CDR3 contains 14 residues. V dropped 6 bases and J dropped 6 bases, with 17 bases sitting between them. CDR3 protein: CASRLRGSGAEAFF. CDR3 DNA sequence: TGTGCCAGCAGGTTACGGGGATCCGGGGCTGAAGCTTTCTTT.

This rearrangement joins TRBV24-1 to TRBJ2-3, with 7 bases matching TRBD2. This CDR3 contains 15 residues. With 6 bases clipped from V and 0 bases from J, the junction kept 5 bases outside the gene matches. Germline V gene lookup returns CDR1 KGHDR and CDR2 SFDVKD. The CDR3 coding sequence is TGTGCCACCAGTACGGGACTAACCAGCACAGATACGCAGTATTTT. The encoded protein is CATSTGLTSTDTQYF.

The chain recombines TRBV11-2 with TRBJ1-5, with TRBD1 identical over 7 bases. With V trimmed by 2 bases and J by 7 bases, 8 bases remained unmatched. The CDR3 length is 15 residues. Looked up from germline, CDR1 is SGHAT and CDR2 is FQNNGV. CDR3 sequence reads: CASSLTGASGQPQHF. The CDR3 DNA sequence: TGTGCCAGCAGCTTAACAGGGGCCTCGGGGCAGCCCCAGCATTTT.

The chain is built from TRBV7-3 and TRBJ2-1; no definite D call. The CDR3 is 15 residues long. V was cut by 5 bases and J by 6 bases, with 17 bases left in between. Germline-derived CDR1 and CDR2 are SGHTA and FQGTGA. CDR3 loop: CASSPERLRSNEQFF. CDR3 in DNA: TGTGCCAGCAGCCCGGAGCGCCTCCGGTCCAATGAGCAGTTCTTC.

The V and J genes are TRBV18 and TRBJ1-3, with unresolved D. The CDR3 runs to 18 residues. V was cut by 2 bases and J by 0 bases, with 17 bases left in between. Per the germline V gene, CDR1 is KGHSH and CDR2 is LQKENI. The CDR3 sequence is CASSPSPRGGGSGNTIYF. DNA of the CDR3: TGTGCCAGCTCACCAAGCCCTCGCGGCGGAGGCTCTGGAAACACCATATATTTT. The whole variable domain, filled in from reference TRBV18 and TRBJ1-3, reads NAGVMQNPRHLVRRRGQEARLRCSPMKGHSHVYWYRQLPEEGLKFMVYLQKENIIDESGMPKERFSAEFPKEGPSILRIQQVVRGDSAAYFCASSPSPRGGGSGNTIYFGEGSWLTVV.

V and J are TRBV4-3 and TRBJ1-2; D remains ambiguous. V gave up 1 base and J gave up 3 bases, with 18 bases separating them. Germline values: CDR1 LGHNA, CDR2 YSLEER. This CDR3 is built from 17 residues. CDR3 residues: CASSQVGLMVDDYGYTF. In DNA, the CDR3 is TGCGCCAGCAGCCAAGTCGGACTGATGGTAGACGACTATGGCTACACCTTC.

This clone was observed a single time. This sequence joins TRBV5-1 and TRBJ1-5; D is uncertain. Trimming took off 4 bases at V and 0 bases at J, with 8 bases between the two ends. This CDR3 is 14 amino acids long. CDR1 SGHRS and CDR2 YFSETQ come from the germline V gene. CDR3 coding DNA: TGCGCCAGCAGCCGAGGAGATAGCAATCAGCCCCAGCATTTT. It encodes CASSRGDSNQPQHF.

The rearrangement joins TRBV5-1 to TRBJ2-3; no firm D call. The CDR3 totals 14 residues. V was cut by 5 bases and J by 0 bases, with 10 bases left in between. Germline CDR1 reads SGHRS; CDR2 reads YFSETQ. CDR3 protein: CASSYGKSTDTQYF. The CDR3 bases are TGCGCCAGCAGTTACGGTAAAAGCACAGATACGCAGTATTTT.

This chain uses TRBV5-8 with TRBJ1-1; D may be TRBD1 (5 bases). Deletions cut 2 bases from V and 13 bases from J, with 33 bases between. The CDR3 consists of 18 residues. Germline loops: CDR1 SGHTS, CDR2 YDEGEE. This CDR3 is CASSFTRLVVQRKTVDFF. The CDR3 bases are TGTGCCAGCAGCTTCACCCGGTTGGTCGTTCAAAGGAAGACAGTCGATTTCTTT. The complete variable domain, with remaining parts taken from reference TRBV5-8 and TRBJ1-1, reads EAGVTQSPTHLIKTRGQQATLRCSPISGHTSVYWYQQALGLGLQFLLWYDEGEERNRGNFPPRFSGRQFPNYSSELNVNALELEDSALYLCASSFTRLVVQRKTVDFFGQGTRLTVV.

A single count supports this clone. The rearrangement uses TRBV11-2 and TRBJ2-1; TRBD1 matches 9 bases. Germline trimming cut 6 bases from V and 6 bases from J; bases unmatched to any gene: 9. The germline V gene has CDR1 SGHAT and CDR2 FQNNGV. The CDR3 is 15 amino acids. CDR3 sequence: CASRKQGAQSNEQFF. The CDR3 DNA is TGTGCCAGCAGAAAACAGGGGGCCCAGTCCAATGAGCAGTTCTTC.

This sequence joins TRBV9 and TRBJ2-7; 9 bases map to TRBD1. Germline V gene lookup returns CDR1 SGDLS and CDR2 YYNGEE. V gave up 0 bases and J gave up 3 bases; unmatched junction bases: 7. The CDR3 spans 16 residues. CDR3 protein: CASSVDPGTGNYEQYF. As DNA, the CDR3 is TGTGCCAGCAGCGTAGACCCCGGGACAGGGAACTACGAGCAGTACTTC.

The V gene is TRBV27, the J gene TRBJ1-1; D gene uncertain. Germline V gene lookup returns CDR1 MNHEY and CDR2 SMNVEV (reference sequence). The V gene lost 6 bases and the J gene lost 11 bases, with 16 bases spanning the gap. The CDR3 runs 12 residues. The CDR3 DNA reads as TGTGCCAGCAGAAGTGTCGGGGTAAGCGCTTTCTTT. Translated: CASRSVGVSAFF.

The CDR3 region has the DNA TGTGCCAGCAGCTTAACGGGTCCCAGGAGGGTAGTCCCGCGCAATCAGCCCCAGCATTTT. Protein sequence: CASSLTGPRRVVPRNQPQHF. The gene calls are TRBV7-3 and TRBJ1-5; D uncertain. Trimming removed 0 bases from V and 2 bases from J, with 23 bases in between. There are 20 residues in the CDR3. Germline loops: CDR1 SGHTA, CDR2 FQGTGA.

The chain uses TRBV5-1 and TRBJ2-3; 9 positions agree with TRBD2. The V gene's germline CDR1 is SGHRS and CDR2 YFSETQ. Losses at the gene ends were 10 bases for V and 4 bases for J; bases not matched to a gene: 10. The CDR3 sequence is 14 residues long. This CDR3 reads CAGLAGGPSDTQYF. CDR3 DNA sequence: TGCGCCGGATTGGCGGGGGGGCCCTCAGATACGCAGTATTTT.

This clone was detected once. Other DNA sequences within the sample encode an identical CDR3. V is TRBV30 and J is TRBJ2-5; a weak D match, TRBD1 (5 bases). This CDR3 has 13 amino acids. V lost 0 bases and J 3 bases, leaving 8 bases between the germline ends. Germline V gene lookup returns CDR1 GTSNPN and CDR2 SVGIG (reference sequence). The CDR3 nucleotides are TGTGCCTGGAGTGTTGGCAGGGAAGAGACCCAGTACTTC. It is translated as CAWSVGREETQYF.

J is TRBJ2-3 and V is TRBV7-9; TRBD1 matches at 8 bases. The CDR3 runs to 14 residues. From germline, CDR1 is SEHNR and CDR2 FQNEAQ (reference sequence). V was clipped by 0 bases and J by 4 bases; unmatched bases: 0. CDR3 region: CASSLAGQADTQYF. The CDR3, as DNA: TGTGCCAGCAGCTTAGCGGGACAGGCAGATACGCAGTATTTT.

J is TRBJ2-1 and V is TRBV24-1, with D maybe TRBD2 (7 bases). Germline V gives CDR1 KGHDR, CDR2 SFDVKD. This CDR3 region has 15 residues. Trimming removed 3 bases at V and 7 bases at J, with 15 bases between. This CDR3 reads CATSDRGGRINEQFF. The CDR3 region has the DNA TGTGCCACCAGTGATAGGGGGGGCCGTATAAATGAGCAGTTCTTC.

The rearrangement links TRBV7-9 to TRBJ2-5, with D maybe TRBD1 (5 bases). Trimming stripped 0 bases from V and 5 bases from J, with 13 bases between. This CDR3 comprises 15 residues. Germline lookup yields CDR1 SEHNR and CDR2 FQNEAQ (reference sequence). The DNA of the CDR3 is TGTGCCAGCAGCTTAGCCTCAGGGCTTCACGAGACCCAGTACTTC. This codes for CASSLASGLHETQYF. The full variable domain, in which reference TRBV7-9 and TRBJ2-5 provide the parts outside the CDR3, is DTGVSQNPRHKITKRGQNVTFRCDPISEHNRLYWYRQTLGQGPEFLTYFQNEAQLEKSRLLSDRFSAERPKGSFSTLEIQRTEQGDSAMYLCASSLASGLHETQYFGPGTRLLVL.